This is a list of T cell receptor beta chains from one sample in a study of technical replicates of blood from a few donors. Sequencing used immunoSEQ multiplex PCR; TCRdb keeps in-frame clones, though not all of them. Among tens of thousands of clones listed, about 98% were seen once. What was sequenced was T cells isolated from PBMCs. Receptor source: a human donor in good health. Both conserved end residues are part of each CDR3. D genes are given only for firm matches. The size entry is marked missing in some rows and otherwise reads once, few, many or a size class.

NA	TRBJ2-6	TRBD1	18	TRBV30	TGTGCCTGGACCACATCCGGGACAGGGAGGTCTGGGGCCAACGTCCTGACTTTC	CAWTTSGTGRSGANVLTF
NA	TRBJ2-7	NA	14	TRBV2	TGTGCCATCCCCCAGGGGCGGGAGTCCTACGAGCAGTACTTC	CAIPQGRESYEQYF
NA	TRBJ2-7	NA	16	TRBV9	TGTGCCAGCAGCGTCCGGTCGGTAGCCGCCTCCTACGAGCAGTACTTC	CASSVRSVAASYEQYF
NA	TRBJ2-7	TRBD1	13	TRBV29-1	TGCAGCGTAACGGACAGGGGTTCCTACGAGCAGTACTTC	CSVTDRGSYEQYF
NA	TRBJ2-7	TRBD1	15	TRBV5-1	TGCGCCAGCAGCGATAACAGGGGGGCCTTTGGCGAGCAGTACTTC	CASSDNRGAFGEQYF
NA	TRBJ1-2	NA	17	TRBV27	TGTGCCAGCAGTTTATCGAATCCCGACAGTTTGAAGGGTGGCTACACCTTC	CASSLSNPDSLKGGYTF
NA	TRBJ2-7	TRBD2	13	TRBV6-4	TGTGCCAGCAGTGACTCGGGGGGGTACGAGCAGTACTTC	CASSDSGGYEQYF
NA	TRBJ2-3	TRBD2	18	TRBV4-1	TGCGCCAGCACCCTCGCTGGGGGGGGGTTAGCGGGCACAGATACGCAGTATTTT	CASTLAGGGLAGTDTQYF
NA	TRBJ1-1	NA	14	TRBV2	TGTGCCAGCAGTGACTCGGGGGGATGGACTGAAGCTTTCTTT	CASSDSGGWTEAFF
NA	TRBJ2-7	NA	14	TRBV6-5	TGTGCCAGCAGTTACCACGGGGTTTTCTACGAGCAGTACTTC	CASSYHGVFYEQYF
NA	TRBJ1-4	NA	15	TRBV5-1	TGCGCCAGCAGCTTGGCCCGGTCGGGTAATGAAAAACTGTTTTTT	CASSLARSGNEKLFF
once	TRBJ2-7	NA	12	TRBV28	TGTGCCAGCAGTTCCGAACCGGGATCGCAGTACTTC	CASSSEPGSQYF
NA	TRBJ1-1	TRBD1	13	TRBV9	TGTGCCAGCAGCCCGGAGGGGGCCGTTGGGGCTTTCTTT	CASSPEGAVGAFF
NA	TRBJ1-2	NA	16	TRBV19	TGTGCCAGTACCACACAGGTGCCGACCCTCCGTTATGGCTACACCTTC	CASTTQVPTLRYGYTF
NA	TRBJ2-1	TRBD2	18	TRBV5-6	TGTGCCAGCAGCTTGGATAGGGGAGCGGGAGGATTATACAATGAGCAGTTCTTC	CASSLDRGAGGLYNEQFF
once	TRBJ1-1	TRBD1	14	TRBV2	TGTGCCAGCATCCCGGGACAGGGGAACACTGAAGCTTTCTTT	CASIPGQGNTEAFF
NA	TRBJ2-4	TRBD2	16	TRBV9	TGTGCCAGCAGCGTGGGGACTAGCGGGGGGCAAAACATTCAGTACTTC	CASSVGTSGGQNIQYF
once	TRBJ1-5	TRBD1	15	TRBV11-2	TGTGCCAGCAGCGGGGGGACAGGGGACGATCAGCCCCAGCATTTT	CASSGGTGDDQPQHF
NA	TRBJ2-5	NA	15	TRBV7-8	TGTGCCAGCAGCTTAAAACAGGGAAAGAGAGAGACCCAGTACTTC	CASSLKQGKRETQYF
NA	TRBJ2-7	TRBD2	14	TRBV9	TGTGCCAGCAGCGGACTAGCGGGGGGGTACGAGCAGTACTTC	CASSGLAGGYEQYF
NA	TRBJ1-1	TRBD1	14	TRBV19	TGTGCCAGTAGTCCGGGACAGTCGAACACTGAAGCTTTCTTT	CASSPGQSNTEAFF
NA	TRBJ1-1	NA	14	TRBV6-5	TGTGCCAGCAGTGACGAGGGCTGGGGCACTGAAGCTTTCTTT	CASSDEGWGTEAFF
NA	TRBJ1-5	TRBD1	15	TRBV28	TGTGCCAGCAGCCGAGGACAGGGTAGATTGCCGCCCCAGCATTTT	CASSRGQGRLPPQHF
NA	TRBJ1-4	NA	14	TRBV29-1	TGCAGCGTTGAAGATCTGGCAGGGAATGAAAAACTGTTTTTT	CSVEDLAGNEKLFF
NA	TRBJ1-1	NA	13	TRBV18	TGTGCCAGCTCACCAAGCATATTGACAGATGCTTTCTTT	CASSPSILTDAFF
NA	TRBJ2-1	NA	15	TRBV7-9	TGTGCCAGCAGCTTAGGTACAGGATCCTACAATGAGCAGTTCTTC	CASSLGTGSYNEQFF
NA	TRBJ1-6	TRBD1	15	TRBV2	TGTGCCAGCAGAGATTATCGGGACAGGGGCTCACCCCTCCACTTT	CASRDYRDRGSPLHF
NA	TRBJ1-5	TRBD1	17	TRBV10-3	TGTGCCATCAGTGAGACAGGGGGCTCGGTAAGCAATCAGCCCCAGCATTTT	CAISETGGSVSNQPQHF
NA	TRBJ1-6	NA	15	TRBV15	TGTGCCACCAGAAACTGGGACTTTAATAATTCACCCCTCCACTTT	CATRNWDFNNSPLHF
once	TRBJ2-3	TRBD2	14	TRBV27	TGTGCCAGCAGTTCAGCGGGAGGAAGAGATACGCAGTATTTT	CASSSAGGRDTQYF
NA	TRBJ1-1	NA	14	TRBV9	TGTGCCAGCAGCGTAGGGGGAGGCGGCACTGAAGCTTTCTTT	CASSVGGGGTEAFF
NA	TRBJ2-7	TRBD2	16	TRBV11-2	TGTGCCAGCAGCTTAGGGCATAGCGGGCGAGACTACGAGCAGTACTTC	CASSLGHSGRDYEQYF
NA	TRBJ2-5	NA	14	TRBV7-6	TGTGCCAGCCAACCGACTGTGCCCCAAGAGACCCAGTACTTC	CASQPTVPQETQYF
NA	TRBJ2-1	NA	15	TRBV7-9	TGTGCCAGCAGCTTAGGGAGACCTCCTGGCAATGAGCAGTTCTTC	CASSLGRPPGNEQFF
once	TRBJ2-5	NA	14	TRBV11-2	TGTGCCAGCAGCTCGTCCGTCCCTCGGGAGACCCAGTACTTC	CASSSSVPRETQYF
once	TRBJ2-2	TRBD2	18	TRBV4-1	TGCGCCAGCAGCCGCAAAACGACTAGCGGGAGAAGCACCGGGGAGCTGTTTTTT	CASSRKTTSGRSTGELFF
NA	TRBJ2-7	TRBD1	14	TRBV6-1	TGTGCCAGCAGTGTCGGGACAGCCTCCTACGAGCAGTACTTC	CASSVGTASYEQYF
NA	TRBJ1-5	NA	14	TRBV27	TGTGCCAGCAGTTTTAGGGAGGGCAATCAGCCCCAGCATTTT	CASSFREGNQPQHF
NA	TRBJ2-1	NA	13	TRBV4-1	TGCGCCAGCAGGCCCAGGGGGGAGAATGAGCAGTTCTTC	CASRPRGENEQFF
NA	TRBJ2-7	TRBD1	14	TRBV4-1	TGCGCCAGCAGCCTTCGACAGGGGGCTTTCGAGCAGTACTTC	CASSLRQGAFEQYF
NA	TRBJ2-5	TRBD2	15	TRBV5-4	TGTGCCAGCAGCTGGACTAGCGGGGATAAAGAGACCCAGTACTTC	CASSWTSGDKETQYF
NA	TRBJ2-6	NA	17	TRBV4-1	TGCGCCAGCAGCCACCGGACAGTGACCTCTGGGGCCAACGTCCTGACTTTC	CASSHRTVTSGANVLTF
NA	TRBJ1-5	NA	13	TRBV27	TGTGCCAGCAGTTCATCTCGGTTGCAGCCCCAGCATTTT	CASSSSRLQPQHF
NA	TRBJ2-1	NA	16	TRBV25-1	TGTGCCAGCAGTGGAGCGGGCGGTCACGTCACCAATGAGCAGTTCTTC	CASSGAGGHVTNEQFF
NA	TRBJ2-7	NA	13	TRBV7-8	TGTGCCAGCAGCTCCACAGTAACCTACGAGCAGTACTTC	CASSSTVTYEQYF
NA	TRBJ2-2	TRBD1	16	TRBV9	TGTGCCAGCAGCGAACGGACAGGAAAAGACACCGGGGAGCTGTTTTTT	CASSERTGKDTGELFF
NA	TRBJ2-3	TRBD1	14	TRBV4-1	TGCGCCAGCAGCCCGGGACAGAACACAGATACGCAGTATTTT	CASSPGQNTDTQYF
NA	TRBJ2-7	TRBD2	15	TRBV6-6	TGTGCCAGCACAGCAGGACTAGCGGAGTCCTACGAGCAGTACTTC	CASTAGLAESYEQYF
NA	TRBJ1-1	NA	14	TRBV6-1	TGTGCCAGCAGTGGGGTTGGGGGGGGCACTGAAGCTTTCTTT	CASSGVGGGTEAFF
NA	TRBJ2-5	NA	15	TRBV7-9	TGTGCCAGCAGCTCCCTGGCGGGGTCTCAAGAGACCCAGTACTTC	CASSSLAGSQETQYF
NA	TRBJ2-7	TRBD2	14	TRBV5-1	TGCGCCAGCACCCCTAGCGGGGTCTACTACGAGCAGTACTTC	CASTPSGVYYEQYF
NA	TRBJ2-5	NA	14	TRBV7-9	TGTGCCAGCAGCAGCCGGGTAAGCGGAGAGACCCAGTACTTC	CASSSRVSGETQYF
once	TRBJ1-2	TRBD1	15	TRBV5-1	TGCGCCAGCAGCTTGGACACTATCCACGGGACAGGGTTAACCTTC	CASSLDTIHGTGLTF
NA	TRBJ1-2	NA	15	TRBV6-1	TGTGCCAGCAGTGACCCCTCAGCGAGTCACGACGGCTACACCTTC	CASSDPSASHDGYTF
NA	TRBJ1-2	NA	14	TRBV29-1	TGCAGCGTTCCGCCGGGACACGGAATCTATGGCTACACCTTC	CSVPPGHGIYGYTF